The 25 T cell receptor beta chains below come from one sample, sequenced in a study of blood T cell repertoires in COVID-19. The method was immunoSEQ multiplex PCR; TCRdb's version includes in-frame clones alone and lacks a portion of them. The repertoire has about 120,000 clones, approximately 86% of them found once; the top ten carry roughly 4.5%. Sequences were obtained from peripheral blood. The receptors originated from a man in his forties with acute or convalescent COVID-19.

The rearrangement links TRBV11-3 to TRBJ1-3; no firm D call. The CDR3 spans 13 residues. The germline CDR1 and CDR2 sequences are SGHNT and YENEEA. V was cut by 5 bases and J by 0 bases, with 5 bases left in between. This CDR3 is CASSQVSGNTIYF. In DNA form, the CDR3 reads TGTGCCAGCAGCCAGGTCTCTGGAAACACCATATATTTT.

This clone has only a few counts. This chain connects TRBV5-1 to TRBJ1-3; D perhaps matches TRBD1 (6 bases). V was pared by 0 bases and J by 2 bases, with 12 bases between. This CDR3 region has 16 residues. Germline assignment: CDR1 SGHRS and CDR2 YFSETQ. The CDR3 loop reads CASSLEGRGAGNTIYF. The CDR3 coding sequence is TGCGCCAGCAGCTTGGAGGGCAGGGGCGCTGGAAACACCATATATTTT.

This clone was detected only once. V usage is TRBV2 and J usage is TRBJ2-7; D possibly corresponds to TRBD1 (5 bases). The CDR3 totals 13 residues. V gave up 4 bases and J gave up 1 base, with 8 bases separating them. Looked up from germline, CDR1 is SNHLY and CDR2 is FYNNEI. The CDR3 region is CASSAQGSYEQYF. In DNA form, the CDR3 reads TGTGCCAGCAGTGCTCAGGGTTCCTACGAGCAGTACTTC.

This chain's CDR3 is CSARANEAFF. For the CDR3, the DNA is TGCAGTGCTAGAGCCAATGAAGCTTTCTTT. The V call is TRBV20-1, the J call TRBJ1-1; D gene unclear. The CDR3 is made up of 10 amino acids. From germline, CDR1 is DFQATT and CDR2 SNEGSKA (reference sequence). V shed 1 base and J shed 7 bases, with 4 bases lying between them.

The chain combines TRBV20-1 with TRBJ2-2; D is ambiguous. The CDR3 runs to 13 residues. Germline V CDR1 and CDR2: DFQATT, SNEGSKA (reference sequence). The V and J ends lost 3 bases and 1 base respectively, with 6 bases between them. CDR3 sequence reads: CSASFQNTGELFF. CDR3 bases: TGCAGTGCTAGTTTCCAGAACACCGGGGAGCTGTTTTTT.

The chain joins TRBV28 to TRBJ2-2; 7 bases line up with TRBD1. CDR1 and CDR2 from the germline V gene are MDHEN and SYDVKM. The CDR3 length is 14 residues. The junction had 6 bases not matched to a gene; V was cut back by 5 bases and J by 6 bases. CDR3 coding DNA: TGTGCCAGCAGTGCGCGTCAGGGGGCCGGGGAGCTGTTTTTT. It specifies CASSARQGAGELFF.

J is TRBJ1-6 and V is TRBV3-1 (or the pseudogene TRBV3-2); 9 bases agree with TRBD1. CDR3 size: 15 residues. CDR1 and CDR2 (germline): LGHDT, YNNKEL (reference sequence). V lost 0 bases to trimming and J lost 10 bases; unmatched junction nucleotides: 4. CDR3 protein: CASSQDGTGPSPLHF. The CDR3 DNA reads TGTGCCAGCAGCCAAGATGGGACAGGGCCCTCACCCCTCCACTTT.

The sample holds a few counts of this clone. V gene TRBV7-8 combines with J gene TRBJ2-1; TRBD1 might be the D (5 bases). The CDR3 loop spans 13 amino acids. Trimming stripped 8 bases from V and 6 bases from J, with 14 bases between. From germline, CDR1 is SGHVS and CDR2 FQNEAQ. The CDR3 reads CASLPGNRNEQFF. CDR3 coding DNA: TGTGCCAGCCTACCAGGGAATCGCAATGAGCAGTTCTTC.

The rearrangement links TRBV6-2 or TRBV6-3 to TRBJ2-1; 7 bases are a match to TRBD2. Germline V CDR1 and CDR2: MNHEY, SVGEGT. The CDR3 totals 17 residues. Trimming cost V 2 bases and J 0 bases; bases outside gene matches: 7. CDR3 residues: CASSYERGGSSYNEQFF. Written as DNA, the CDR3 is TGTGCCAGCAGTTACGAACGGGGCGGGAGCTCCTACAATGAGCAGTTCTTC.

The chain recombines TRBV19 with TRBJ2-2; the D gene is possibly TRBD2 (6 bases). V was shortened by 9 bases and J by 1 base, with 12 bases between the two germline ends. CDR3 length: 14 residues. The V gene's germline CDR1 is LNHDA and CDR2 SQIVND (reference sequence). The CDR3 coding sequence is TGTGCCAGCAGGAGGGTGGGGAACACCGGGGAGCTGTTTTTT. This gives the protein CASRRVGNTGELFF.

The V call is TRBV30, the J call TRBJ1-3; possible D gene TRBD1, 6 bases. V shed 3 bases and J shed 0 bases, with 9 bases lying between them. Germline CDR1 is GTSNPN and CDR2 is SVGIG (reference sequence). The CDR3 totals 14 residues. CDR3 sequence (DNA): TGTGCCTGGAGGACAGGTTTCTCTGGAAACACCATATATTTT. Amino acid sequence: CAWRTGFSGNTIYF.

This clone was counted once. The chain uses TRBV4-3 and TRBJ2-3, with TRBD2 matching over 8 bases. Germline CDR1 and CDR2: LGHNA and YSLEER. V gave up 0 bases and J gave up 0 bases; unmatched junction bases: 11. The CDR3 extends over 19 amino acids. For the CDR3, the DNA is TGCGCCAGCAGCCAAGAGTGGGTAGCGGGGACCCCTAGCACAGATACGCAGTATTTT. It encodes CASSQEWVAGTPSTDTQYF.

The chain employs TRBV30 and TRBJ1-1, with a tentative D call TRBD1 (6 bases). Trimming left V 2 bases short and J 0 bases short, with 13 bases between. Germline loops: CDR1 GTSNPN, CDR2 SVGIG (reference sequence). The CDR3 spans 15 residues. CDR3 sequence reads: CAWSWGGQMNTEAFF. CDR3 in DNA: TGTGCCTGGAGTTGGGGGGGCCAAATGAACACTGAAGCTTTCTTT.

The chain couples TRBV30 to TRBJ1-6, with 7 bases matching TRBD1. Per the germline V gene, CDR1 is GTSNPN and CDR2 is SVGIG (reference sequence). This CDR3 region has 17 residues. The V segment lost 0 bases and the J segment 6 bases; nucleotides outside the gene matches: 11. CDR3 amino acids: CAWSVVQGRISNSPLHF. The CDR3 bases are TGTGCCTGGAGTGTGGTACAGGGGAGGATTAGTAATTCACCCCTCCACTTT.

The chain uses TRBV6-1 and TRBJ1-3; 7 nucleotides match TRBD1. Germline V gives CDR1 MNHNS, CDR2 SASEGT. The CDR3 contains 17 residues. Losses at the gene ends were 2 bases for V and 0 bases for J; bases not matched to a gene: 7. CDR3 amino acids: CASSEHGQENSGNTIYF. CDR3 bases: TGTGCCAGCAGTGAACATGGACAGGAGAACTCTGGAAACACCATATATTTT.

CDR3 sequence: CASRTTGVSGNTIYF. CDR3 bases: TGTGCCAGTAGAACCACCGGGGTTTCTGGAAACACCATATATTTT. V and J are TRBV19 and TRBJ1-3, with unresolved D. The V gene lost 6 bases and the J gene lost 1 base, with 13 bases spanning the gap. This CDR3 is built from 15 residues. Germline CDR1 is LNHDA and CDR2 is SQIVND (reference sequence).

Here the CDR3 DNA reads TGTGCCAGCAGCCCCGGTGGTGACAGGGGGGTTGAAAAACTGTTTTTT. Translation: CASSPGGDRGVEKLFF. The V and J genes are TRBV5-4 and TRBJ1-4; 9 nucleotides agree with TRBD1. The CDR3 has 16 residues. V gave up 4 bases and J gave up 7 bases; unmatched junction bases: 11. Germline CDR1 reads SGHNT; CDR2 reads YYREEE (reference sequence).

The CDR3 loop is CASKPLAGGPFEQYF. The CDR3 bases are TGTGCCAGCAAGCCGTTAGCGGGGGGGCCGTTCGAGCAGTACTTC. This chain connects TRBV2 to TRBJ2-7; 11 bases are shared with TRBD2. The J segment lost 6 bases and the V segment lost 7 bases, leaving 11 bases of the junction unmatched. This CDR3 region has 15 residues. The germline gives CDR1 SNHLY, CDR2 FYNNEI.

The V and J genes are TRBV6-5 and TRBJ1-3; D is perhaps TRBD1 (5 bases). Per the germline V gene, CDR1 is MNHEY and CDR2 is SVGAGI. Trimming stripped 6 bases from V and 4 bases from J, with 13 bases between. This CDR3 spans 14 amino acids. The CDR3 bases are TGTGCCAGCAGCGGCCAGGGATTCGGAAACACCATATATTTT. Its protein product is CASSGQGFGNTIYF.

The CDR3 nucleotides read TGTGCCAGCAGCGTAGCGCCGGGAGAAGCTTTCTTT. Encoded protein: CASSVAPGEAFF. The chain couples TRBV9 to TRBJ1-1; no clear D gene. The CDR3 length is 12 residues. In germline, CDR1 is SGDLS, CDR2 YYNGEE. The V end was cut by 0 bases, the J end by 8 bases, with 8 bases between. Full variable domain (outside the CDR3, taken from reference TRBV9 and TRBJ1-1): DSGVTQTPKHLITATGQRVTLRCSPRSGDLSVYWYQQSLDQGLQFLIQYYNGEERAKGNILERFSAQQFPDLHSELNLSSLELGDSALYFCASSVAPGEAFFGQGTRLTVV.

The J gene is TRBJ1-2, the V gene TRBV12-3 or TRBV12-4, with unresolved D. The CDR3 has 11 amino acids. V lost 6 bases to trimming and J lost 8 bases, with 10 bases between them. As DNA, the CDR3 is TGTGCCAGCAGCCGGGATGAAGGCTACACCTTC. This sequence encodes CASSRDEGYTF.

The rearrangement uses TRBV2 and TRBJ2-7; 7 bases are shared with TRBD1. Germline V CDR1 and CDR2: SNHLY, FYNNEI. After removal of 5 bases from V and 0 bases from J, the junction contained 1 base not matched to a gene. There are 13 residues in the CDR3. CDR3 in DNA: TGTGCCAGCAGTAACAGGGGCTCCTACGAGCAGTACTTC. This sequence encodes CASSNRGSYEQYF.

This clone was detected ten times or more. The V and J genes are TRBV7-8 and TRBJ1-2; 8 bases fit TRBD1. The CDR3 has 16 residues. After removal of 3 bases from V and 6 bases from J, the junction contained 12 bases not matched to a gene. Per germline, CDR1 SGHVS and CDR2 FQNEAQ. The CDR3 bases are TGTGCCAGCAGCTTGGCGATCGGTGACAGGGGAGATGGCTACACCTTC. Its protein product is CASSLAIGDRGDGYTF.

This chain uses TRBV3-1 (or the pseudogene TRBV3-2) with TRBJ1-3; D gene uncertain. The CDR3 sequence is 16 residues long. Germline lookup yields CDR1 LGHDT and CDR2 YNNKEL (reference sequence). The V end lost 0 bases, the J end lost 2 bases, and 11 bases lay between the germline ends. CDR3: CASSQDVERAGNTIYF. The CDR3 region has the DNA TGTGCCAGCAGCCAAGATGTCGAGAGAGCTGGAAACACCATATATTTT.

The chain combines TRBV30 with TRBJ2-3; the D gene is possibly TRBD1 (6 bases). This CDR3 is 16 amino acids long. V lost 3 bases and J lost 0, with 16 bases in between. The germline V gene has CDR1 GTSNPN and CDR2 SVGIG (reference sequence). CDR3 coding DNA: TGTGCCTGGAGCCCAGGGGCACCACCCAGCACAGATACGCAGTATTTT. Amino acid sequence: CAWSPGAPPSTDTQYF.